This T cell receptor beta chain was retrieved from a study of cytotoxic CD8 clonotypes in ibrutinib-treated CLL. Findings of the study overall: Clonality showed a rise at ibrutinib response that reversed toward baseline at progression.

The germline gives CDR1 LNHDA, CDR2 SQIVND (reference sequence). The CDR3 is 15 amino acids. Trimming took off 6 bases at V and 5 bases at J, with 17 bases between the two ends. With regard to this clone: The antigen is undetermined.

Here immunoSEQ multiplex PCR was the method, and the copy in TCRdb shows in-frame clones only, minus some. The sample holds approximately 100,000 clones, around 80% seen once. The source of this sequence is a human donor with chronic lymphocytic leukemia. The material sequenced was PBMCs, taken after 12 months of ibrutinib treatment. J is TRBJ1-5 and V is TRBV19; D remains ambiguous. The CDR3 DNA sequence: TGTGCCAGTAGCCCCCCCGGGCTCCAAGATCAGCCCCAGCATTTT. It translates to CASSPPGLQDQPQHF.